The 32 T cell receptor beta chains listed next were all sequenced from one sample in a study of blood T cells in healthy people across ages. The use of a sample-barcoded 5' primer and a J-beta primer mix characterized a second PCR of roughly 6 to 12 cycles. TCRdb processed the 5' RACE reads anew with MiXCR; each CDR3 protein has one entry. Of over a million distinct CDR3 sequences in the sample, under 55% were seen once. Sequencing was done on a sample of blood. Receptor source: a woman aged 18-29 years in good health.

This chain joins TRBV15 and TRBJ1-1; a weak D match, TRBD1 (5 bases). This CDR3 is built from 15 residues. Germline V CDR1 and CDR2: LNHNV, YYDKDF (reference sequence). Trimming took 0 bases from V and 4 from J, leaving 12 bases between them. The CDR3 spells CATSRDLRGLTEAFF. The CDR3 region has the DNA TGTGCCACCAGCAGAGATTTGCGGGGACTCACTGAAGCTTTCTTT.

The chain carries TRBV20-1 and TRBJ2-7; TRBD1 might be the D (5 bases). The CDR3 consists of 16 residues. The V gene lost 0 bases and the J gene lost 3 bases, with 18 bases spanning the gap. Per germline, CDR1 DFQATT and CDR2 SNEGSKA (reference sequence). CDR3 bases: TGCAGTGCTAGAGATGTGGGTTGGGGCGGAGACTACGAGCAGTACTTC. Translating it yields CSARDVGWGGDYEQYF.

V is TRBV3-1 and J is TRBJ2-1, with TRBD2 as a possible D gene (7 bases). The DNA end favors TRBJ2-7, so the J call may be wrong. Germline-derived CDR1 and CDR2 are LGHDT and YNNKEL (reference sequence). The CDR3 is made up of 19 amino acids. The CDR3 region is CASSPRVGGGRKAYNEQYF. The CDR3 nucleotides read TGTGCCAGCAGCCCACGAGTGGGGGGGGGCCGAAAAGCCTACAATGAGCAGTACTTC.

Only a few counts were recorded for this clonotype. V usage is TRBV10-3 and J usage is TRBJ2-7; D unresolved. The V gene lost 6 bases and the J gene lost 4 bases, with 13 bases spanning the gap. Germline V gene sequence: CDR1 ENHRY, CDR2 SYGVKD. This CDR3 spans 13 amino acids. The CDR3 is CAIRIGSMYEQYF. For the CDR3, the DNA is TGTGCCATCAGGATCGGTAGCATGTACGAGCAGTACTTC.

In its sample, this clonotype was seen a few times. The rearrangement links TRBV19 to TRBJ2-1; no clear D gene. The CDR3 extends over 13 amino acids. The ends were cut back, 8 bases at V and 2 bases at J, with 10 bases in the middle. The V gene's germline CDR1 is LNHDA and CDR2 SQIVND (reference sequence). Written as DNA, the CDR3 is TGTGCCAGTTCCGAATCTACCTACAATGAGCAGTTCTTC. Translating it yields CASSESTYNEQFF.

The chain employs TRBV6-5 and TRBJ2-7; possible D gene TRBD1, 6 bases. CDR1 is MNHEY and CDR2 is SVGAGI in the germline V gene. The V end lost 11 bases, the J end lost 3 bases, and 14 bases lay between the germline ends. This CDR3 region has 12 residues. The CDR3, as DNA: TGTGCCGTATCCAAGGACAGCTACGAGCAGTACTTC. It codes for CAVSKDSYEQYF.

About this clonotype itself: It may be a read error: a sequence one base away is much more abundant. This chain joins TRBV20-1 and TRBJ2-1, with D unresolved. Germline-derived CDR1 and CDR2 are DFQATT and SNEGSKA (reference sequence). Deletions cut 0 bases from V and 3 bases from J, with 15 bases between. This CDR3 region has 16 residues. The CDR3 reads CSARDPLRRVYNEQFF. CDR3 DNA: TGCAGTGCTAGAGACCCCCTGCGGAGAGTCTACAATGAGCAGTTCTTC.

The chain has TRBV12-3 or TRBV12-4 and TRBJ2-4; TRBD2 is a possible D gene (6 bases). V was pared by 6 bases and J by 0 bases, with 12 bases between. The CDR3 length is 15 residues. CDR3 DNA sequence: TGTGCCAGCAGCTGGGACTCCCTAGCCAAAAACATTCAGTACTTC. Its translation: CASSWDSLAKNIQYF.

A note on this clonotype: One junction end disagrees with the germline gene, perhaps due to a read error. The gene calls are TRBV19 and TRBJ2-4; 7 bases align to TRBD1. The CDR3 has 15 residues. The germline V gene encodes CDR1 LNHDA and CDR2 SQIVND (reference sequence). This CDR3 reads CASSMMGIQGETQYF. DNA of the CDR3: TGTGCCAGTAGTATGATGGGGATCCAGGGGGAGACCCAGTACTTT.

A few counts support this clonotype. The chain is built from TRBV6-6 and TRBJ1-4; TRBD1 is a possible D gene (5 bases). The V gene's germline CDR1 is MNHNY and CDR2 SVGAGI (reference sequence). CDR3 length equals 15 residues. V lost 4 bases and J 5 bases, leaving 14 bases between the germline ends. The CDR3 sequence: CASSSPRGDNEKLFF. Here the CDR3 DNA reads TGTGCCAGCAGTTCGCCACGCGGGGACAATGAAAAACTGTTTTTT.

The V and J genes are TRBV27 and TRBJ2-4; perhaps TRBD1 as D (6 bases). The DNA end is more similar to TRBJ2-7, so the J call may be wrong. This CDR3 contains 14 residues. Germline V gene sequence: CDR1 MNHEY, CDR2 SMNVEV (reference sequence). CDR3 in amino acids: CASSPQNRVYEQYF. The CDR3, as DNA: TGTGCCAGCAGTCCTCAGAACAGGGTCTACGAGCAGTACTTC.

The rearrangement uses TRBV20-1 and TRBJ2-5, with D possibly being TRBD1 or TRBD2 (5 bases each). Gene TRBJ2-7 matches the end of the DNA better, so the J call may be wrong. The CDR3 is 13 amino acids. Germline assignment: CDR1 DFQATT and CDR2 SNEGSKA (reference sequence). The CDR3 DNA sequence: TGCAGTGCTGAAATTGGGGGAGTGTACGAGCAGTACTTC. It yields the protein CSAEIGGVYEQYF.

The chain is built from TRBV6-5 and TRBJ1-5; D not certain. V was clipped by 2 bases and J by 0 bases, with 5 bases between them. The CDR3 is made up of 14 amino acids. Germline V gene sequence: CDR1 MNHEY, CDR2 SVGAGI. The CDR3 reads CASSYRNSNQPQHF. The CDR3 DNA is TGTGCCAGCAGTTACAGAAATAGCAATCAGCCCCAGCATTTT.

The CDR3 loop is CASSPNLADTQYF. CDR3 in DNA: TGTGCCAGCAGCCCAAACCTAGCGGATACGCAGTATTTT. The rearrangement links TRBV7-8 to TRBJ2-3, with D possibly being TRBD2 (6 bases). This CDR3 spans 13 amino acids. Germline assignment: CDR1 SGHVS and CDR2 FQNEAQ. Trimming took 5 bases from V and 6 from J, leaving 12 bases between them.

This clonotype occurred a few times. The V call is TRBV2, the J call TRBJ2-3; D is perhaps TRBD1 or TRBD2 (5 bases each). The length of the CDR3 is 14 residues. Germline V CDR1 and CDR2: SNHLY, FYNNEI. Trimming removed 8 bases from V and 0 bases from J, with 12 bases in between. The CDR3 loop is CASLHRTSTDTQYF. The DNA of the CDR3 is TGTGCCAGCCTCCACAGGACTAGCACAGATACGCAGTATTTT.

The CDR3 DNA reads TGTGCCAGCAGAGCCGGGAGCTACCTTTACAATGAGCAGTTCTTC. This sequence encodes CASRAGSYLYNEQFF. The chain carries TRBV2 and TRBJ2-1, with a tentative D call TRBD2 (6 bases). This CDR3 has 15 residues. Trimming stripped 6 bases from V and 4 bases from J, with 16 bases between. Per germline, CDR1 SNHLY and CDR2 FYNNEI.

The rearrangement uses TRBV7-6 and TRBJ1-1; 8 nucleotides line up with TRBD1. Looked up from germline, CDR1 is SGHVS and CDR2 is FNYEAQ. J lost 2 bases, V lost 4 bases, and 9 bases had no gene match. This CDR3 contains 16 residues. The CDR3 DNA reads as TGTGCCAGCAGCTATCCGAGACAGGGGACTAACACTGAAGCTTTCTTT. It is translated as CASSYPRQGTNTEAFF.

This chain connects TRBV5-4 to TRBJ1-2, with D possibly matching TRBD1 (6 bases). The V end was cut by 0 bases, the J end by 5 bases, with 11 bases between. This CDR3 has 14 residues. CDR1 and CDR2 (germline): SGHNT, YYREEE (reference sequence). This CDR3 is CASSLDTRGYGYTF. In DNA, the CDR3 is TGTGCCAGCAGCTTGGACACCAGGGGATATGGCTACACCTTC.

The chain links TRBV30 to TRBJ2-1; the D gene is possibly TRBD2 (6 bases). V dropped 4 bases and J dropped 9 bases, with 16 bases sitting between them. The V gene's germline CDR1 is GTSNPN and CDR2 SVGIG (reference sequence). This CDR3 region has 13 residues. For the CDR3, the DNA is TGTGCCTGGAACGGACTACCTTCCGGTGAGCAGTTCTTC. The encoded protein is CAWNGLPSGEQFF.

Turning to this clonotype: A much bigger clone sits one base away, suggesting this may be a read error. The genes are TRBV27 and TRBJ2-6; D gene uncertain. The V and J ends lost 8 bases and 0 bases respectively, with 5 bases between them. Germline-derived CDR1 and CDR2 are MNHEY and SMNVEV (reference sequence). The CDR3 has 13 amino acids. CDR3 nucleotide sequence: TGTGCCAGCGGGGACTCTGGGGCCAACGTCCTGACTTTC. Translated, it gives CASGDSGANVLTF. Combining the CDR3 with reference TRBV27 and TRBJ2-6 gives the whole variable domain EAQVTQNPRYLITVTGKKLTVTCSQNMNHEYMSWYRQDPGLGLRQIYYSMNVEVTDKGDVPEGYKVSRKEKRNFPLILESPSPNQTSLYFCASGDSGANVLTFGAGSRLTVL.

The chain couples TRBV10-3 to TRBJ1-2; a possible D gene is TRBD1 (6 bases). This CDR3 has 13 amino acids. The ends were cut back, 4 bases at V and 6 bases at J, with 12 bases in the middle. Germline-derived CDR1 and CDR2 are ENHRY and SYGVKD. Written as DNA, the CDR3 is TGTGCCATCAGTGTACAGGGACGGCATGGCTACACCTTC. Its translation is CAISVQGRHGYTF.

The chain combines TRBV5-5 with TRBJ1-1; no definite D call. Trimming took 2 bases from V and 0 from J, leaving 5 bases between them. Germline V gives CDR1 SGHKS, CDR2 YYEKEE (reference sequence). The length of the CDR3 is 13 residues. CDR3 bases: TGTGCCAGCAGCTTTTTCCTGAACACTGAAGCTTTCTTT. Protein: CASSFFLNTEAFF.

The chain is built from TRBV6-6 and TRBJ2-4, with D possibly called TRBD1 or TRBD2 (5 bases each). V was clipped by 7 bases and J by 4 bases, with 14 bases between them. Germline CDR1 MNHNY, CDR2 SVGAGI (reference sequence). CDR3 length equals 14 residues. The CDR3 reads CASTRDLDKNIQYF. DNA for the CDR3: TGTGCCAGCACCCGGGACCTAGATAAAAACATTCAGTACTTC.

This clonotype was observed a handful of times. The chain employs TRBV9 and TRBJ2-5; D is unclear. With 0 bases removed from V and 1 base from J, the gap between germline ends came to 7 bases. Germline CDR1 SGDLS, CDR2 YYNGEE. The CDR3 totals 14 residues. The CDR3, as DNA: TGTGCCAGCAGCGTAGATATGTCCCAAGAGACCCAGTACTTC. This translates into CASSVDMSQETQYF.

The genes are TRBV5-1 and TRBJ2-3; D unresolved. CDR1 and CDR2 (germline): SGHRS, YFSETQ. Trimming took 4 bases from V and 1 from J, leaving 16 bases between them. The CDR3 consists of 16 residues. The CDR3 sequence: CASSHVFSPGTDTQYF. The CDR3 coding sequence is TGCGCCAGCAGCCACGTTTTTTCTCCGGGCACAGATACGCAGTATTTT.

The chain couples TRBV5-5 to TRBJ1-2; the D gene is possibly TRBD1 (6 bases). Germline CDR1 is SGHKS and CDR2 is YYEKEE (reference sequence). This CDR3 comprises 16 residues. The V and J ends lost 2 bases and 0 bases respectively, with 14 bases between them. CDR3 DNA: TGTGCCAGCAGCTTAAGCAACGGGGGCCCTAACTATGGCTACACCTTC. Translating gives CASSLSNGGPNYGYTF. The whole variable domain, remainder taken from reference TRBV5-5 and TRBJ1-2, is DAGVTQSPTHLIKTRGQQVTLRCSPISGHKSVSWYQQVLGQGPQFIFQYYEKEERGRGNFPDRFSARQFPNYSSELNVNALLLGDSALYLCASSLSNGGPNYGYTFGSGTRLTVV.

The V and J genes are TRBV6-1 and TRBJ1-4; 8 positions match TRBD1. The CDR3 totals 13 residues. V shed 11 bases, J shed 4 bases, and the junction held 6 bases outside the gene matches. Germline V gene lookup returns CDR1 MNHNS and CDR2 SASEGT. DNA for the CDR3: TGTGCCGCCGGGACAGGAGTTAATGAAAAACTGTTTTTT. It specifies CAAGTGVNEKLFF.

V and J are TRBV12-3 or TRBV12-4 and TRBJ2-5; D perhaps matches TRBD1 (5 bases). Trimming took 6 bases from V and 5 from J, leaving 10 bases between them. The CDR3 is made up of 12 amino acids. DNA for the CDR3: TGTGCCAGCAGCCCAGGGTGGGAGACCCAGTACTTC. Protein sequence: CASSPGWETQYF.

The chain is built from TRBV7-2 and TRBJ2-3; 8 nucleotides agree with TRBD2. Germline CDR1 is SGHTA and CDR2 is FQGNSA. The CDR3 sequence is 17 residues long. The J segment lost 2 bases and the V segment lost 2 bases, leaving 9 bases of the junction unmatched. Here the CDR3 DNA reads TGTGCCAGCAGCTTAAAAGGAGGCGGGGGGAACACAGATACGCAGTATTTT. It yields the protein CASSLKGGGGNTDTQYF. Combining the CDR3 with reference TRBV7-2 and TRBJ2-3 gives the whole variable domain GAGVSQSPSNKVTEKGKDVELRCDPISGHTALYWYRQSLGQGLEFLIYFQGNSAPDKSGLPSDRFSAERTGGSVSTLTIQRTQQEDSAVYLCASSLKGGGGNTDTQYFGPGTRLTVL.

The chain has TRBV7-9 and TRBJ2-1; no clear D gene. The V gene lost 1 base and the J gene lost 8 bases, with 12 bases spanning the gap. In germline, CDR1 is SEHNR, CDR2 FQNEAQ (reference sequence). CDR3 size: 14 residues. The CDR3 sequence: CASSLVPGWDEQFF. CDR3 nucleotides: TGTGCCAGCAGCTTAGTCCCCGGGTGGGATGAGCAGTTCTTC. The entire variable domain, with the rest obtained from reference TRBV7-9 and TRBJ2-1, is as follows: DTGVSQNPRHKITKRGQNVTFRCDPISEHNRLYWYRQTLGQGPEFLTYFQNEAQLEKSRLLSDRFSAERPKGSFSTLEIQRTEQGDSAMYLCASSLVPGWDEQFFGPGTRLTVL.

The V and J genes are TRBV7-2 and TRBJ2-7; unclear D gene. The CDR3 totals 13 residues. Deletions cut 6 bases from V and 6 bases from J, with 15 bases between. Germline V gene data show CDR1 as SGHTA and CDR2 as FQGNSA. CDR3: CASSPIAISEQYF. In DNA, the CDR3 is TGTGCCAGCAGTCCTATAGCTATCTCCGAGCAGTACTTC.

CDR3 DNA sequence: TGTGCCAGCAGTTTCGGGTCACAATATGGCTACACCTTC. It specifies CASSFGSQYGYTF. The chain carries TRBV12-3 or TRBV12-4 and TRBJ1-2; D is unclear. Trimming pared 3 bases from V and 5 bases from J, leaving 10 bases between. The CDR3 covers 13 residues.